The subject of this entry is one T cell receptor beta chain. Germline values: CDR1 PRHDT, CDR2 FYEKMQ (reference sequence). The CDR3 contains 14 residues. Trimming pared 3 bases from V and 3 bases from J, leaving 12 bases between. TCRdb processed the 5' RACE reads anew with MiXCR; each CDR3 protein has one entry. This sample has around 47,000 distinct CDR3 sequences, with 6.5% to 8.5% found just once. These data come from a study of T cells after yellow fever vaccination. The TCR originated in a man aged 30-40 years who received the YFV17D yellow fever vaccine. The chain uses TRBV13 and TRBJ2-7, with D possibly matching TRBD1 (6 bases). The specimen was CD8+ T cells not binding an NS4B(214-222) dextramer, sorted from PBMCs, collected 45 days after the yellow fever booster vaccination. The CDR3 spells CASSFNPDSYEQYF. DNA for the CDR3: TGTGCCAGCAGCTTCAATCCGGACAGCTACGAGCAGTACTTC.